These 8 T cell receptor beta chains share one sample of origin, sequenced in a study of blood T cell repertoires in COVID-19. Only in-frame clones appear in the TCRdb table, and some are missing; sequencing was by immunoSEQ multiplex PCR. The sample holds 150,000 to 180,000 clones; about 90% are singletons and the top ten take under 0.6%. Sequencing was carried out using peripheral blood. The receptors derive from a man aged 50 to 60 with acute or convalescent COVID-19.

The V and J genes are TRBV6-1 and TRBJ2-2; 8 positions agree with TRBD2. J was trimmed by 2 bases and V by 1 base; bases with no gene match: 6. The germline V gene encodes CDR1 MNHNS and CDR2 SASEGT. This CDR3 comprises 17 residues. Here the CDR3 DNA reads TGTGCCAGCAGTGAAGGTCAGCGGGGGCCTAACACCGGGGAGCTGTTTTTT. This gives the protein CASSEGQRGPNTGELFF.

The chain is built from TRBV7-2 and TRBJ1-5; maybe TRBD1 (5 bases). The CDR3 loop spans 16 amino acids. The germline V gene has CDR1 SGHTA and CDR2 FQGNSA. V shed 2 bases and J shed 4 bases, with 15 bases lying between them. CDR3 nucleotide sequence: TGTGCCAGCAGCTTAAGGAAGGGGCTAGGAAATCAGCCCCAGCATTTT. Protein sequence: CASSLRKGLGNQPQHF.

The chain is built from TRBV5-8 and TRBJ2-4, with TRBD1 matching 8 bases. Germline V lookup: CDR1 SGHTS, CDR2 YDEGEE. V was pared by 4 bases and J by 4 bases, with 4 bases of the junction left unmatched. The CDR3 extends over 14 amino acids. The CDR3: CASSQGAFKNIQYF. In nucleotides, the CDR3 is TGTGCCAGCAGCCAGGGGGCCTTTAAAAACATTCAGTACTTC.

The chain links TRBV19 to TRBJ2-7; 14 bases agree with TRBD2. Germline V lookup: CDR1 LNHDA, CDR2 SQIVND (reference sequence). Trimming removed 3 bases from V and 4 bases from J; junction bases left unmatched: 8. The CDR3 has 17 amino acids. The CDR3 sequence: CASSIVTSGRARYEQYF. The CDR3 DNA reads TGTGCCAGTAGTATCGTGACTAGCGGGAGGGCCAGGTACGAGCAGTACTTC.

The chain has TRBV6-6 and TRBJ1-1; 7 bases fit TRBD1. Germline V CDR1 and CDR2: MNHNY, SVGAGI (reference sequence). With V trimmed by 8 bases and J by 3 bases, 6 bases remained unmatched. CDR3 length: 13 residues. The CDR3 loop reads CASGTGDYTEAFF. Written as DNA, the CDR3 is TGTGCCAGCGGAACAGGGGATTACACTGAAGCTTTCTTT.

The gene calls are TRBV7-2 and TRBJ2-1; 10 nucleotides align to TRBD2. V was pared by 0 bases and J by 9 bases, with 5 bases of the junction left unmatched. This CDR3 region has 15 residues. Germline V gene sequence: CDR1 SGHTA, CDR2 FQGNSA. CDR3 loop: CASSLAGTSVTEQFF. The DNA for the CDR3 is TGTGCCAGCAGCTTAGCGGGGACTAGCGTCACTGAGCAGTTCTTC.

This sequence joins TRBV15 and TRBJ2-3, with 7 bases fitting TRBD2. Unmatched junction bases numbered 5, after V lost 5 bases and J lost 0 bases. Germline assignment: CDR1 LNHNV and CDR2 YYDKDF (reference sequence). The CDR3 has 15 amino acids. This CDR3 reads CATSGGGFSTDTQYF. The CDR3 DNA reads as TGTGCCACCAGCGGGGGGGGATTTAGCACAGATACGCAGTATTTT.

The chain has TRBV9 and TRBJ1-1; 10 bases are a match to TRBD1. The ends lost 2 bases at V and 4 bases at J; junction bases unmatched: 8. Germline CDR1 SGDLS, CDR2 YYNGEE. CDR3 length: 16 amino acids. The CDR3: CASSVSTGGYGTEAFF. For the CDR3, the DNA is TGTGCCAGCAGCGTTTCGACAGGGGGCTACGGCACTGAAGCTTTCTTT.